The present TCR beta chain was sequenced within a study of blood T cell repertoires in COVID-19. The wider study: COVID-19 samples from acute and convalescent phases originated in the United States, Italy and Spain. Nucleic acid was either cDNA or gDNA, and it came from T cells, B-cell-depleted T cells, or PBMCs.

Authors' analysis steps: Amplifying reference gene primers gave estimates of nucleated cell counts. The assay was immunoSEQ multiplex PCR, and TCRdb's table has in-frame clones only and misses some. The V and J calls and clone size are taken from that table; D and trimming were inferred from the DNA. The repertoire holds about 51,000 clones, with 80% to 90% as singletons. V gave up 6 bases and J gave up 3 bases; unmatched junction bases: 8. Germline assignment: CDR1 MDHEN and CDR2 SYDVKM. The CDR3 runs to 15 residues. The source material was peripheral blood. V and J are TRBV28 and TRBJ1-5; 7 bases are shared with TRBD1. This clonotype originated in a man in his 60s with acute or convalescent COVID-19. In DNA, the CDR3 is TGTGCCAGCAGAAGCGTAGGGACAGACAATCAGCCCCAGCATTTT. Encoded protein: CASRSVGTDNQPQHF.